The 17 T cell receptor beta chains given below trace back to one sample, sequenced in a study of CD8 T cells in ankylosing spondylitis. TCRdb re-derived calls from the 5' RACE reads in MiXCR, one entry per CDR3 protein. The sample holds some 350,000 distinct CDR3 sequences, over 12% seen once. Specimen: blood, either unsorted or a sorted T cell fraction (not recorded which). Receptors were obtained from a male donor with ankylosing spondylitis or in good health (not recorded which).

The chain joins TRBV12-3 or TRBV12-4 to TRBJ1-1, with a tentative D call TRBD1 (6 bases). The CDR3 extends over 14 amino acids. The V and J ends lost 6 bases and 7 bases respectively, with 18 bases between them. CDR3 nucleotide sequence: TGTGCCAGCAGCTGGGGGCAGTTTCCCCTTGAAGCTTTCTTT. Encoded protein: CASSWGQFPLEAFF.

There are many counts of this clonotype. CDR3 DNA sequence: TGTGCCAGCAGCTTCGGGCCACAGCCCCAGCATTTT. Its protein product is CASSFGPQPQHF. This chain uses TRBV5-6 with TRBJ1-5; D uncertain. In germline, CDR1 is SGHDT, CDR2 YYEEEE. This CDR3 has 12 residues. Trimming took off 2 bases at V and 7 bases at J, with 7 bases between the two ends.

This clonotype came up a few times. The rearrangement links TRBV4-2 to TRBJ2-4; no clear D. V was cut by 0 bases and J by 0 bases, with 9 bases left in between. This CDR3 spans 16 amino acids. From germline, CDR1 is LGHNA and CDR2 YNFKEQ. The CDR3 DNA reads TGTGCCAGCAGCCAAGACCAGCTATTAGCCAAAAACATTCAGTACTTC. This encodes CASSQDQLLAKNIQYF.

V and J are TRBV20-1 and TRBJ2-1; D uncertain. V lost 1 base and J 1 base, leaving 14 bases between the germline ends. The CDR3 is 16 residues long. CDR1 and CDR2 from the germline V gene are DFQATT and SNEGSKA (reference sequence). In DNA form, the CDR3 reads TGCAGTGCTAGAGGTGGTAATGTCGTTTCCTACAATGAGCAGTTCTTC. Protein: CSARGGNVVSYNEQFF.

This clonotype was counted only a few times. This chain uses TRBV25-1 with TRBJ1-4, with D unclear. CDR1 and CDR2 from the germline V gene are MGHDK and SYGVNS. V shed 0 bases and J shed 8 bases, with 10 bases lying between them. The CDR3 runs to 14 residues. The CDR3 spells CASSEYENEEKLFF. The CDR3 DNA follows: TGTGCCAGCAGTGAATATGAGAATGAGGAAAAACTGTTTTTT.

The sample holds many counts of this clonotype. The chain recombines TRBV12-3 or TRBV12-4 with TRBJ1-4; D ambiguous. The CDR3 extends over 12 amino acids. The V gene lost 6 bases and the J gene lost 8 bases, with 10 bases spanning the gap. The CDR3 loop reads CASSYLGEKLFF. CDR3 nucleotides: TGTGCCAGCAGCTACCTCGGAGAAAAACTGTTTTTT.

The chain employs TRBV27 and TRBJ2-3, with TRBD1 matching 7 bases. CDR3 length: 16 amino acids. Losses at the gene ends were 1 base for V and 4 bases for J; bases not matched to a gene: 8. Looked up from germline, CDR1 is MNHEY and CDR2 is SMNVEV (reference sequence). The CDR3 nucleotides read TGTGCCAGCAGTTTATTTACAGGGACAGTGGCAGATACGCAGTATTTT. It translates to CASSLFTGTVADTQYF.

The chain joins TRBV6-1 to TRBJ1-2, with D possibly matching TRBD1 (5 bases). The CDR3 consists of 13 residues. Germline CDR1 reads MNHNS; CDR2 reads SASEGT. Trimming took off 1 base at V and 6 bases at J, with 9 bases between the two ends. The CDR3 nucleotides are TGTGCCAGCAGTGAAGGTGCGGGGGATGGCTACACCTTC. The encoded protein is CASSEGAGDGYTF.

This clonotype was counted only a few times. The rearrangement joins TRBV5-1 to TRBJ1-1; the D gene is possibly TRBD1 (5 bases). Trimming pared 0 bases from V and 4 bases from J, leaving 10 bases between. Germline-derived CDR1 and CDR2 are SGHRS and YFSETQ. This CDR3 is 14 amino acids long. CDR3 in amino acids: CASSLVGEGTEAFF. The CDR3 nucleotides are TGCGCCAGCAGCTTGGTAGGGGAGGGCACTGAAGCTTTCTTT.

The CDR3 region is CATSEVSVGPYEQYF. The CDR3 DNA reads as TGTGCCACCAGCGAAGTTAGCGTGGGTCCCTACGAGCAGTACTTC. The chain uses TRBV15 and TRBJ2-7, with a weak D call TRBD2 (5 bases). V gave up 5 bases and J gave up 2 bases, with 16 bases separating them. This CDR3 comprises 15 residues. Germline CDR1 and CDR2: LNHNV and YYDKDF (reference sequence). Filled out from reference TRBV15 and TRBJ2-7, the complete variable domain reads DAMVIQNPRYQVTQFGKPVTLSCSQTLNHNVMYWYQQKSSQAPKLLFHYYDKDFNNEADTPDNFQSRRPNTSFCFLDIRSPGLGDTAMYLCATSEVSVGPYEQYFGPGTRLTVT.

This clonotype has just a few counts. The chain is built from TRBV20-1 and TRBJ2-1, with D possibly being TRBD1 (6 bases). The V and J ends lost 5 bases and 0 bases respectively, with 14 bases between them. The CDR3 runs 15 residues. In germline, CDR1 is DFQATT, CDR2 SNEGSKA (reference sequence). In DNA, the CDR3 is TGCAGTGCTTATGACAGGCAAAGCTCCTACAATGAGCAGTTCTTC. Translated, it gives CSAYDRQSSYNEQFF.

The table lists this clonotype with many counts. The rearrangement links TRBV12-3 or TRBV12-4 to TRBJ2-1, with D perhaps assigned TRBD1 or TRBD2 (7 bases each). The CDR3 sequence is 14 residues long. With 1 base removed from V and 8 bases from J, the gap between germline ends came to 12 bases. The CDR3 sequence is CASSLGRGGDEQFF. CDR3 coding DNA: TGTGCCAGCAGTTTAGGCAGGGGGGGCGATGAGCAGTTCTTC.

The rearrangement joins TRBV7-2 to TRBJ2-1; a weak D match, TRBD2 (6 bases). Trimming cost V 11 bases and J 5 bases, with 16 bases left between them. In germline, CDR1 is SGHTA, CDR2 FQGNSA. The length of the CDR3 is 13 residues. The CDR3 nucleotides are TGTGCCGGAGGGGAATCTAGAGACAATGAGCAGTTCTTC. It specifies CAGGESRDNEQFF.

J is TRBJ2-3 and V is TRBV2; 11 nucleotides match TRBD2. The CDR3 is 16 amino acids. Germline CDR1 SNHLY, CDR2 FYNNEI. V dropped 8 bases and J dropped 3; count of bases not matched to a gene: 10. Written as DNA, the CDR3 is TGTGCCAGCCGTCGATTAGCGGGAGGGCCGACAGATACGCAGTATTTT. Translating it yields CASRRLAGGPTDTQYF.

This clonotype appeared a few times. The rearrangement uses TRBV5-1 and TRBJ2-3; weak D call: TRBD1 (6 bases). Per germline, CDR1 SGHRS and CDR2 YFSETQ. This CDR3 has 16 residues. Trimming cost V 2 bases and J 6 bases, with 19 bases left between them. Written as DNA, the CDR3 is TGCGCCAGCAGCTTCTCTCTGTTACAGGGAAGGGATACGCAGTATTTT. It codes for CASSFSLLQGRDTQYF. The full variable domain, in which reference TRBV5-1 and TRBJ2-3 provide the parts outside the CDR3, is KAGVTQTPRYLIKTRGQQVTLSCSPISGHRSVSWYQQTPGQGLQFLFEYFSETQRNKGNFPGRFSGRQFSNSRSEMNVSTLELGDSALYLCASSFSLLQGRDTQYFGPGTRLTVL.

This clonotype was observed many times. The chain carries TRBV29-1 and TRBJ2-3; 8 positions match TRBD2. V dropped 6 bases and J dropped 0; count of bases not matched to a gene: 5. The CDR3 totals 14 residues. Germline V CDR1 and CDR2: SQVTM, ANQGSEA. CDR3 bases: TGCAGCGTCGGACTAGCAGCCAGCACAGATACGCAGTATTTT. Its protein product is CSVGLAASTDTQYF.

This clonotype came up a few times. This sequence joins TRBV7-9 and TRBJ2-2; D gene ambiguous. This CDR3 is built from 13 residues. V was trimmed by 5 bases and J by 6 bases, leaving 10 bases between them. CDR1 SEHNR and CDR2 FQNEAQ come from the germline V gene (reference sequence). In DNA form, the CDR3 reads TGTGCCAGCAGCCCAGTCGTGGCCGGGGAGCTGTTTTTT. Encoded protein: CASSPVVAGELFF.